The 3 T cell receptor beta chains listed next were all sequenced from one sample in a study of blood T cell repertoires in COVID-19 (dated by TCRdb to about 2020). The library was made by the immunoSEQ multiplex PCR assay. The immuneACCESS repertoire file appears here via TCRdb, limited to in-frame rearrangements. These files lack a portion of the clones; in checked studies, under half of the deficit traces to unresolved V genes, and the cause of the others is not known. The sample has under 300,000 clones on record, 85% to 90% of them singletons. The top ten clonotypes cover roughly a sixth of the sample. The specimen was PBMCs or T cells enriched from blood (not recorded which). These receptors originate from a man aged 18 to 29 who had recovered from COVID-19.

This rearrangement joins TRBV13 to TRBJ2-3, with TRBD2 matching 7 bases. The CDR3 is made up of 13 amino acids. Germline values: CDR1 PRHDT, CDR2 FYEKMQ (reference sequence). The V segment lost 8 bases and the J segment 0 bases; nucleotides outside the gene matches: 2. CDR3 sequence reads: CASRGGSTDTQYF. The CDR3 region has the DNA TGTGCCAGCCGCGGGGGAAGCACAGATACGCAGTATTTT.

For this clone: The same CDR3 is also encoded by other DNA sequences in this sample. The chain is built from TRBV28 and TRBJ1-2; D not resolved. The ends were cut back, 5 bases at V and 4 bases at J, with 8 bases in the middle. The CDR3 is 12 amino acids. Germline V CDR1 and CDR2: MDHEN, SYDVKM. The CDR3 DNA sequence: TGTGCCAGCAGTACCGGGATCTATGGCTACACCTTC. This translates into CASSTGIYGYTF.

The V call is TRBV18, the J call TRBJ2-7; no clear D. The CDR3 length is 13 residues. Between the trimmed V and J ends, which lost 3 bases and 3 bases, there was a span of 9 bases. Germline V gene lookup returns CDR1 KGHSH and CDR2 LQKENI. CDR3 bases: TGTGCCAGCTCACCGGAACGGAGCTACGAGCAGTACTTC. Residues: CASSPERSYEQYF.